This record covers a single T cell receptor beta chain. The length of the CDR3 is 15 residues. Germline CDR1 reads KGHSH; CDR2 reads LQKENI. The V end lost 3 bases, the J end lost 0 bases, and 11 bases lay between the germline ends. This sample is part of a study of blood T cell repertoires in COVID-19. Produced via immunoSEQ multiplex PCR; TCRdb's table is partial and in-frame only. The sample gives about 320,000 clones, 86% of which show up once; about 1.7% is in the top ten. The chain couples TRBV18 to TRBJ1-1, with D uncertain. This receptor was taken from a woman aged 50 to 60 with acute or convalescent COVID-19. The sequenced material came from peripheral blood. CDR3 in amino acids: CASSPSSIMNTEAFF. CDR3 nucleotides: TGTGCCAGCTCACCGTCCTCTATTATGAACACTGAAGCTTTCTTT. Supplemented by reference TRBV18 and TRBJ1-1, the full variable domain reads NAGVMQNPRHLVRRRGQEARLRCSPMKGHSHVYWYRQLPEEGLKFMVYLQKENIIDESGMPKERFSAEFPKEGPSILRIQQVVRGDSAAYFCASSPSSIMNTEAFFGQGTRLTVV.